This T cell receptor beta chain was retrieved from a study of T cell responses to AZD1222 COVID-19 vaccine. The study, taken as a whole, reports: Spike-specific TCR breadth and depth went up after people got two AZD1222 doses.

Clones were read by immunoSEQ multiplex PCR, and TCRdb kept only the in-frame ones, dropping some. The sample gives 75,000 to 95,000 clones, about 88% of which show up once; about 19% is in the top ten. Points on this clone: The target antigen is unknown.

Germline V gene lookup returns CDR1 LGHNA and CDR2 YSLEER. With 0 bases removed from V and 4 bases from J, the gap between germline ends came to 3 bases. The CDR3 totals 12 residues. The V and J genes are TRBV4-3 and TRBJ1-2; D gene uncertain. The source is an adult in good health. Specimen: peripheral blood, collected on day 0 of AZD1222 vaccination. Here the CDR3 DNA reads TGCGCCAGCAGCCAAGAATCCTATGGCTACACCTTC. Translated: CASSQESYGYTF.